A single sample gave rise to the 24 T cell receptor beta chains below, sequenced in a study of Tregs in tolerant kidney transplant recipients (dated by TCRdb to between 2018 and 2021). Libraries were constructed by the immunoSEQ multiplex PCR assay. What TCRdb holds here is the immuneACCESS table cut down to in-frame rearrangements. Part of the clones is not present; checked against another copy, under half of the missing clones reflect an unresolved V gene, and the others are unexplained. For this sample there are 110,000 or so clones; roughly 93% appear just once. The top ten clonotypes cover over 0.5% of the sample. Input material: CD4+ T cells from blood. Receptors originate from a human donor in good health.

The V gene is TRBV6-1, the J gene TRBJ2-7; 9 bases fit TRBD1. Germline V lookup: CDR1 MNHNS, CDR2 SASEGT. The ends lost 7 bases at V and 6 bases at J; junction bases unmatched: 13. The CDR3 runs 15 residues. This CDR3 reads CASNGQGNIAGEQYF. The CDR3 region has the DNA TGTGCCAGCAATGGACAGGGGAATATCGCCGGCGAGCAGTACTTC.

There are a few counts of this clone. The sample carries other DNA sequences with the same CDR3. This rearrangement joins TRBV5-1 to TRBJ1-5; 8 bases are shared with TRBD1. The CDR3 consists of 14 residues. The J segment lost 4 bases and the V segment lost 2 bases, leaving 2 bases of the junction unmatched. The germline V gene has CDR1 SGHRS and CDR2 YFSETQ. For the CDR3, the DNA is TGCGCCAGCAGCTTAACAGGGGGAAATCAGCCCCAGCATTTT. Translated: CASSLTGGNQPQHF.

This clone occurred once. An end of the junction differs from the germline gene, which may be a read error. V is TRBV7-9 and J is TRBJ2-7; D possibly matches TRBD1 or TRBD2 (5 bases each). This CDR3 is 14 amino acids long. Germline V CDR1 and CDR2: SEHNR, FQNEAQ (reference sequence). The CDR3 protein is CASSSRDGPYEQYF. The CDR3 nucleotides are TGTGCCAGCAGCTCCCGGGACGGCCCCTATGAGCAGTACTTC.

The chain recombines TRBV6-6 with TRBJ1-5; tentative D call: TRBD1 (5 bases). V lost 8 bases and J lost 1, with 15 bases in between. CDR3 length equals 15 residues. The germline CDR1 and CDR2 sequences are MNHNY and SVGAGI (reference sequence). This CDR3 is CASLVDGASNQPQHF. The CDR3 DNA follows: TGTGCCAGCTTGGTGGATGGGGCCAGCAATCAGCCCCAGCATTTT.

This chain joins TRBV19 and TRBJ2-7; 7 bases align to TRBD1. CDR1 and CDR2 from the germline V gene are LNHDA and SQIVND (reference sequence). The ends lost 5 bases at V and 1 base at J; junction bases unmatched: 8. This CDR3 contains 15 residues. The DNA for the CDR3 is TGTGCCAGTAGTGCGGCTTCGGGACAGTCCTACGAGCAGTACTTC. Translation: CASSAASGQSYEQYF.

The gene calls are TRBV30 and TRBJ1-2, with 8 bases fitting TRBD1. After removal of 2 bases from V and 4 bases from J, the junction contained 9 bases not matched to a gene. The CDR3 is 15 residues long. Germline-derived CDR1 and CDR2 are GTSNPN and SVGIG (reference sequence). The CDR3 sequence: CAWSSHRGSGYGYTF. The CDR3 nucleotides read TGTGCCTGGAGTTCCCACAGGGGGAGCGGCTATGGCTACACCTTC. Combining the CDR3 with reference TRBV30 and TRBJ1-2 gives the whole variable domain SQTIHQWPATLVQPVGSPLSLECTVEGTSNPNLYWYRQAAGRGLQLLFYSVGIGQISSEVPQNLSASRPQDRQFILSSKKLLLSDSGFYLCAWSSHRGSGYGYTFGSGTRLTVV.

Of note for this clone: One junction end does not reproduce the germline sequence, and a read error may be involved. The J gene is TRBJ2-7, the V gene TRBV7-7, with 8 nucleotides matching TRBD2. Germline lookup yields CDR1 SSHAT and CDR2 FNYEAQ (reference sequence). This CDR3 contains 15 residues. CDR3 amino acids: CASSLASGGGHEQYF. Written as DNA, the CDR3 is TGTGCTAGCAGCTTGGCGAGCGGGGGTGGGCACGAGCAGTACTTC. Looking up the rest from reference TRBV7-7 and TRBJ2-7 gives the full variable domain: GAGVSQSPRYKVTKRGQDVTLRCDPISSHATLYWYQQALGQGPEFLTYFNYEAQPDKSGLPSDRFSAERPEGSISTLTIQRTEQRDSAMYRCASSLASGGGHEQYFGPGTRLTVT.

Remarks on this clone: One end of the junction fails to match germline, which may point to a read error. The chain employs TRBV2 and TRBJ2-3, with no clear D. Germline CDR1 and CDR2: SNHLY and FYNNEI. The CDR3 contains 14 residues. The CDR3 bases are TGTGCCAGCCTGCTTTCCATTTCCCCCGATACGCAGTATTTC. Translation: CASLLSISPDTQYF.

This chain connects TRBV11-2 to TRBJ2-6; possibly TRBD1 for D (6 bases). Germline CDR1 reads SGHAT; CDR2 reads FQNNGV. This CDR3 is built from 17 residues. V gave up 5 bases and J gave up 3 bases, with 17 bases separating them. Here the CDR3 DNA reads TGTGCCAGCAGCAGATATACAGGGTTAGGTGGGGCCAACGTCCTGACTTTC. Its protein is CASSRYTGLGGANVLTF.

CDR3 amino acids: CASSSRYMNTEAFF. The CDR3 DNA is TGCGCCAGCAGCTCCCGTTACATGAACACTGAAGCTTTCTTT. J is TRBJ1-1 and V is TRBV5-1; D remains unclear. In germline, CDR1 is SGHRS, CDR2 YFSETQ. The CDR3 runs 14 residues. Trimming stripped 3 bases from V and 0 bases from J, with 9 bases between.

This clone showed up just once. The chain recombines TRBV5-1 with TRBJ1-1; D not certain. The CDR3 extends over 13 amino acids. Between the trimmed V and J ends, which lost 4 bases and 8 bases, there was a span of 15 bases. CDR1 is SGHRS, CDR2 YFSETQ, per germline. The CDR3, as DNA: TGCGCCAGCAGCGGTCGGTCGGCCACCGAAGCTTTCTTT. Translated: CASSGRSATEAFF.

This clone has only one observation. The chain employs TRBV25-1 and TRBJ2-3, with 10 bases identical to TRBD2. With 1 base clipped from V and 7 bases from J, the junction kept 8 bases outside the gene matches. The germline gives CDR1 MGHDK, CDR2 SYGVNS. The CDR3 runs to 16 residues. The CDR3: CASSEWVSGGSHTQYF. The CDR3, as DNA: TGTGCCAGCAGTGAATGGGTTAGCGGGGGGTCCCATACGCAGTATTTT.

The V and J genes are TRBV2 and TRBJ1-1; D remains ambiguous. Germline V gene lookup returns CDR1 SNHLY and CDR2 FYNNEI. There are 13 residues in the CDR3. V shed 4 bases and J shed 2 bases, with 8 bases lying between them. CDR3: CASSGQPNTEAFF. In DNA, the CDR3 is TGTGCCAGCAGTGGTCAGCCAAACACTGAAGCTTTCTTT.

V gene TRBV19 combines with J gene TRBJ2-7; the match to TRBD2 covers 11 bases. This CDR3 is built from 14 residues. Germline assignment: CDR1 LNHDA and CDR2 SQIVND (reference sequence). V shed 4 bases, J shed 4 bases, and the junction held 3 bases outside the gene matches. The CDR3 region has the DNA TGTGCCAGTAGTAAGGCTAGCGGGAGGTACGAGCAGTACTTC. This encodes CASSKASGRYEQYF.

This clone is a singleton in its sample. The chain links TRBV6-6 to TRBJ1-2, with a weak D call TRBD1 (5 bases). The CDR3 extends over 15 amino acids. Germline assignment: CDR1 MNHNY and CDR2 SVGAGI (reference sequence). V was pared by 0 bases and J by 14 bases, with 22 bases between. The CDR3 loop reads CASSYSSQRAGLGTF. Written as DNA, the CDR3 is TGTGCCAGCAGTTACTCGTCCCAGCGGGCAGGGCTGGGGACCTTC.

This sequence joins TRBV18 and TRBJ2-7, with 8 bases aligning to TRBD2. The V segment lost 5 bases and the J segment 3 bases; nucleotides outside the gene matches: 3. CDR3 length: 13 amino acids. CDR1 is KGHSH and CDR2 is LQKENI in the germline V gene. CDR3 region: CASSSSGNYEQYF. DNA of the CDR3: TGTGCCAGCTCAAGTAGCGGGAACTACGAGCAGTACTTC.

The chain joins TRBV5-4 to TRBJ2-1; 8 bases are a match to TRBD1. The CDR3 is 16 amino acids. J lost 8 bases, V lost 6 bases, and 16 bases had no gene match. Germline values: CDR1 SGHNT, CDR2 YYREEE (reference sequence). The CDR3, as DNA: TGTGCCAGCACCCAAGGGGGACGGGACAGGTTAGATGAGCAGTTCTTC. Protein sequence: CASTQGGRDRLDEQFF.

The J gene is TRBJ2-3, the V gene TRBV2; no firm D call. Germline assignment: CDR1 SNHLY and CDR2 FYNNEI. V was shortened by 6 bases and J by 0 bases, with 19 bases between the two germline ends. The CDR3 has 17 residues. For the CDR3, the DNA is TGTGCCAGCAGGACTCCGGCGAGGATAACTAGCACAGATACGCAGTATTTT. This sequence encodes CASRTPARITSTDTQYF.

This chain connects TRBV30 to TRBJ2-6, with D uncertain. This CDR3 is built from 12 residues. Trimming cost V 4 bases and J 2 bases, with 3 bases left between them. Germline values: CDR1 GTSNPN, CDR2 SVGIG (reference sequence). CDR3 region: CAWKPGANVLTF. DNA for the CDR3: TGTGCCTGGAAGCCTGGGGCCAACGTCCTGACTTTC.

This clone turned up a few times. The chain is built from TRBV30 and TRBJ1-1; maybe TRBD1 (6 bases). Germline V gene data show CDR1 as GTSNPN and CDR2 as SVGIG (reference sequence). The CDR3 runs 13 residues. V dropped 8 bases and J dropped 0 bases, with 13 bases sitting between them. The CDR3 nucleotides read TGTGCCCGGACCACAGGGATGAACACTGAAGCTTTCTTT. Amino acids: CARTTGMNTEAFF.

Here the CDR3 DNA reads TGTGCCAGCAGCTTAGACAGGCCATACGAGCAGTACTTC. It is translated as CASSLDRPYEQYF. J is TRBJ2-7 and V is TRBV7-6, with D possibly TRBD1 on 5 matching bases. Germline V gene data show CDR1 as SGHVS and CDR2 as FNYEAQ. The CDR3 has 13 amino acids. V was trimmed by 1 base and J by 4 bases, leaving 8 bases between them.

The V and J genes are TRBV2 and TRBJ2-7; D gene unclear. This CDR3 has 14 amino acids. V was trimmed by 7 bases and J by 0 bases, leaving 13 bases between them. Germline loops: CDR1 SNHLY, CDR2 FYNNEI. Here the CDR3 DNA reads TGTGCCAGCACCGGGCTTTGGGGCTCCTACGAGCAGTACTTC. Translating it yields CASTGLWGSYEQYF.

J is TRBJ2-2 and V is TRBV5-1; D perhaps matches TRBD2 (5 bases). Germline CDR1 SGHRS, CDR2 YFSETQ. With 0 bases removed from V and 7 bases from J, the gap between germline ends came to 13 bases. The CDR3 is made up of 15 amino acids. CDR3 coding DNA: TGCGCCAGCAGCTTGGGAACCGCTGGAGGCGGGGAGCTGTTTTTT. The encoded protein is CASSLGTAGGGELFF.

In nucleotides, the CDR3 is TGTGCCAGCAGACACGGCGGGCTTGTACTTCCCCAGCATTTT. It is translated as CASRHGGLVLPQHF. The chain recombines TRBV11-1 with TRBJ1-5; D not certain. The CDR3 spans 14 residues. From germline, CDR1 is SGHAT and CDR2 FQDESV (reference sequence). V was cut by 6 bases and J by 10 bases, with 19 bases left in between.